These 2 T cell receptor beta chains were all obtained from the same sample, sequenced in a study of shared clonotypes between healthy human individuals. Repertoires were generated with immunoSEQ multiplex PCR, while TCRdb's copy carries only in-frame clones and drops some. The sample records about 2.2 million clones, 93% being singletons. In the naive CD8 group, cells lacked CD45RO and were positively selected for CCR7, so terminally differentiated effector memory CD45RA+ cells were left out. Sequencing was performed on naive CD8+ T cells from PBMCs. The source of these receptors is a man in his late teens or twenties in good health. Some clones in this sample may be carry-over from other donors' samples.

The chain recombines TRBV29-1 with TRBJ1-4; a weak D match, TRBD1 (5 bases). Germline V gene data show CDR1 as SQVTM and CDR2 as ANQGSEA. This CDR3 spans 13 amino acids. Trimming removed 6 bases at V and 8 bases at J, with 16 bases between. The CDR3 region has the DNA TGCAGCGTCCGGGGGGGGAATAGCGAAAAACTGTTTTTT. Residues: CSVRGGNSEKLFF.

This clone was seen once. The chain couples TRBV14 to TRBJ1-1; tentative D call: TRBD1 (6 bases). The length of the CDR3 is 15 residues. Deletions cut 4 bases from V and 2 bases from J, with 14 bases between. Looked up from germline, CDR1 is SGHDN and CDR2 is FVKESK. In DNA, the CDR3 is TGTGCCAGCAGCCTGTGGGGACACCAAAACACTGAAGCTTTCTTT. The encoded protein is CASSLWGHQNTEAFF.